The table lists the clone carrying this TCR beta chain with many counts. Its matching antigen is unknown. The data derive from a study of identical twins. General study findings and limits: Excess low generation probability was seen in twin-shared out-of-frame alpha sequences. Beta clonotypes that were abundant in cord blood contained fewer insertions, a pattern absent from memory repertoires.

V lost 5 bases and J lost 3, with 10 bases in between. This CDR3 is built from 13 residues. In germline, CDR1 is SGHTA, CDR2 FQGNSA. Through template switching, a universal primer site was introduced, and the cDNA contained unique molecular identifiers. A single record per CDR3 protein comes from TCRdb applying MiXCR to the 5' RACE reads. Seen here are approximately 210,000 distinct CDR3 sequences, around 10% observed once, and the top ten hold just over 5%. Sequencing was carried out using memory (CD45RO+) T cells sorted from blood. The receptor was isolated from a young woman in good health. The rearrangement uses TRBV7-2 and TRBJ1-1, with D unresolved. For the CDR3, the DNA is TGTGCCAGCAGCCGAGACGAGGACACTGAAGCTTTCTTT. Protein sequence: CASSRDEDTEAFF.